This paragraph covers one T cell receptor beta chain sequence. This receptor's antigen is unknown. Nothing much larger sits one base from this clone, and base qualities are not available. From the cysteine up to the phenylalanine, the CDR3 has a length of 14 residues. CDR3 DNA only is kept here, 42 bases in frame from base 1. Trimming leaves V shorter by 5 bases and J shorter by 8 bases, with the junction holding 5 bases beyond the gene matches. The germline V gene encodes CDR1 SGHAT and CDR2 FQNNGV. TCRbeta CDR3 regions were amplified from genomic DNA by means of the immunoSEQ Assay, a bias-controlled multiplex PCR. As for how the authors treated the data: Nucleated cell counts per sample were estimated from amplification of reference gene primers within the assay. Sequence reads were collapsed and filtered to measure the absolute abundance of every unique TCRbeta CDR3 rearrangement. For each sample, productive Simpson clonality was calculated as the square root of Simpson's diversity index across productive rearrangements. TCRdb obtained this table from immuneACCESS and retained in-frame rearrangements with V and J assigned. These tables miss some clones; where compared with another copy, unresolved V genes account for less than half of the shortfall, and the remainder is unexplained. D and trimming were read from the DNA, whereas the V and J calls and clone size are those reported in that table. Recorded for this sample are about 100,000 clones; 70% to 90% of them occurred a single time. Of the sample, about an eighth is held by the ten largest clones.

Whole blood was collected in K2EDTA tubes by collaborating institutions according to the institutions' own protocols. For TCRbeta analysis, collaborators shipped samples in one of three forms: frozen whole blood, isolated PBMCs, or DNA extracted from either of those sample types. The sample originates from a study of blood T cell repertoires in COVID-19 (dated by TCRdb to about 2020). A note on the overall study: The collaborator samples originated in the United States, Italy and Spain and spanned the acute and convalescent phases of COVID-19. The prospective study material was composed of cDNA or gDNA derived from T cells, B-cell-depleted T cells, or PBMCs. Subjects who had been exposed to COVID-19, were actively infected with it, or had recovered from it provided the deeply sampled blood TCRbeta repertoires that made up the dataset. The repertoires were released in a freely available public database intended as a resource for research on the immune response to SARS-CoV-2. Samples came from the ongoing ImmuneRACE study (first 160 participants) plus 1,254 subjects from 6 global collaborators. Nearly every sample came with metadata listing a de-identified subject ID, COVID-19 status, age in years and sex. HLA class I and class II types, where available, came from metadata supplied by the sample provider rather than from assay-based typing.

The study at large found these results: How much clinical and demographic metadata was included differed by source and by participant, and the metadata was provided uncurated.

Sequenced: peripheral blood. The source is a man aged 45 to 65 with active or convalescent COVID-19. The V gene is TRBV11-2 and the J gene is TRBJ2-1; TRBD2 matches 11 bases in the middle. Here is the DNA: TGTGCCAGCAGCCTTAGCGGGAGGGGGCATGAGCAGTTCTTC. It translates to CASSLSGRGHEQFF. With the rest looked up from the reference TRBV11-2 and TRBJ2-1 genes rather than sequenced, the full variable domain is EAGVAQSPRYKIIEKRQSVAFWCNPISGHATLYWYQQILGQGPKLLIQFQNNGVVDDSQLPKDRFSAERLKGVDSTLKIQPAKLEDSAVYLCASSLSGRGHEQFFGPGTRLTVL.